A selection of T cell receptor beta chains follows, all from one sample in a study of T cell responses to AZD1222 COVID-19 vaccine. The table came from immunoSEQ multiplex PCR; TCRdb's copy has only in-frame clones and leaves some out. The sample carries some 170,000 clones, around 89% recorded once. Sequenced material: peripheral blood, taken 28 days after the second dose of the MenACWY control vaccine. The origin of the receptors is an adult who received the MenACWY meningococcal vaccine as a control. CDR3s include the opening cysteine and the closing phenylalanine or tryptophan. A D gene is named only where the DNA matches it firmly. For some rows the clone size is stated as once, few or many, or as a class when expanded; others skip it.

>TRBV15|-|-|TRBJ1-2
CATSRTVNYGYTF
TGTGCCACCAGCCGGACAGTCAACTATGGCTACACCTTC
>TRBV7-3|-|-|TRBJ2-7
CASSPEDGLTDSYEQYF
TGTGCCAGCAGCCCAGAGGACGGCCTGACTGACTCCTACGAGCAGTACTTC
>TRBV27|-|-|TRBJ1-1
CASRSWADRKNTEAFF
TGTGCCAGCCGAAGCTGGGCTGACAGGAAGAACACTGAAGCTTTCTTT
>TRBV24-1|-|-|TRBJ2-5
CATSEGARETQYF
TGTGCCACCAGTGAGGGGGCGCGGGAGACCCAGTACTTC
>TRBV7-9|once|-|TRBJ1-1
CASSRDVPEAFF
TGTGCCAGCAGTCGAGACGTCCCTGAAGCTTTCTTT
>TRBV7-9|-|-|TRBJ1-5
CASRLGGDQPQHF
TGTGCCAGCAGGTTGGGGGGCGATCAGCCCCAGCATTTT
>TRBV10-3|-|TRBD1|TRBJ1-4
CAIRKDREFEKLFF
TGTGCCATCAGAAAGGACAGGGAATTCGAAAAACTGTTTTTT
>TRBV9|-|TRBD2|TRBJ2-5
CASSVLGGREETQYF
TGTGCCAGCAGCGTGCTGGGAGGGAGGGAAGAGACCCAGTACTTC
>TRBV7-9|-|-|TRBJ2-1
CASSPSYEQFF
TGTGCCAGCAGCCCCTCCTATGAGCAGTTCTTC
>TRBV29-1|-|TRBD1|TRBJ2-3
CSVEVRGTGEAQYF
TGCAGCGTTGAGGTCAGGGGGACAGGAGAAGCGCAGTATTTT
>TRBV10-3|-|-|TRBJ1-2
CAISGTLNYGYTF
TGTGCCATCAGTGGGACGCTTAACTATGGCTACACCTTC
>TRBV10-3|-|-|TRBJ1-3
CAISESGRNTIYF
TGTGCCATCAGTGAGTCAGGACGAAACACCATATATTTT
>TRBV3-1/TRBV3-2|-|-|TRBJ1-2
CASSRTQGTFNYGYTF
TGTGCCAGCAGCCGGACTCAGGGAACTTTTAACTATGGCTACACCTTC
>TRBV30|-|-|TRBJ1-1
CAWNTANEAFF
TGTGCCTGGAATACAGCAAATGAAGCTTTCTTT
>TRBV6-5|-|-|TRBJ2-7
CASSYSAPRDYEQYF
TGTGCCAGCAGTTACTCGGCCCCGCGGGACTACGAGCAGTACTTC
>TRBV19|once|TRBD1|TRBJ1-2
CASTEIRTGSYGYTF
TGTGCCAGTACCGAGATCCGGACAGGGTCCTATGGCTACACCTTC
>TRBV20-1|-|-|TRBJ2-5
CSASLPRETQYF
TGCAGTGCTAGTTTGCCTCGGGAGACCCAGTACTTC
>TRBV11-2|once|-|TRBJ1-1
CASSSGGIEAFF
TGTGCCAGCAGCTCTGGGGGGATTGAAGCTTTCTTT
>TRBV10-3|once|-|TRBJ1-2
CAIGAGGYTF
TGTGCCATCGGAGCGGGAGGCTACACCTTC
>TRBV4-3|-|-|TRBJ2-1
CASSQGGAYNEQFF
TGCGCCAGCAGCCAAGGGGGCGCCTACAATGAGCAGTTCTTC
>TRBV30|-|-|TRBJ1-1
CAWSVGGSGEAFF
TGTGCCTGGAGTGTAGGGGGGAGCGGGGAAGCTTTCTTT
>TRBV5-1|-|-|TRBJ2-1
CASIRLPSSYNEQFF
TGCGCCAGCATCAGGTTACCCAGCTCCTACAATGAGCAGTTCTTC
>TRBV20-1|-|-|TRBJ1-1
CSASDDGDSHTEAFF
TGCAGTGCTAGTGACGATGGAGACTCCCACACTGAAGCTTTCTTT
>TRBV7-9|-|-|TRBJ2-7
CASGHGTYEQYF
TGTGCCAGCGGTCACGGCACCTACGAGCAGTACTTC